These 7 T cell receptor beta chains originate from one sample sequenced in a study of cytomegalovirus exposure and HLA in healthy donors. The PCR used 60 Vbeta and 13 Jbeta primers. Assay used: immunoSEQ multiplex PCR; TCRdb lists only in-frame clones, some missing. The sample has under 200,000 clones; 65% to 85% are singletons. Sequencing was carried out using PBMCs. These receptors came from a woman aged 30 to 39 in good health and CMV-seropositive.

This clone was seen a handful of times. The rearrangement uses TRBV10-1 and TRBJ2-7; TRBD2 might be the D (5 bases). The V end was cut by 2 bases, the J end by 3 bases, with 8 bases between. The CDR3 sequence is 13 residues long. Germline values: CDR1 WNHNN, CDR2 SYGVQD (reference sequence). Here the CDR3 reads CASSEVRGYEQYF. CDR3 bases: TGCGCCAGCAGTGAGGTTCGGGGCTACGAGCAGTACTTC.

The chain joins TRBV7-9 to TRBJ2-1, with TRBD1 matching 8 bases. CDR3 length equals 16 residues. V lost 5 bases and J lost 7; bases outside the gene matches: 13. Germline CDR1 SEHNR, CDR2 FQNEAQ (reference sequence). The CDR3, as DNA: TGTGCCAGCAGCGCCAGGACAGGGAGGCCCTCGAATGAGCAGTTCTTC. It yields the protein CASSARTGRPSNEQFF. Filled out from reference TRBV7-9 and TRBJ2-1, the complete variable domain reads DTGVSQNPRHKITKRGQNVTFRCDPISEHNRLYWYRQTLGQGPEFLTYFQNEAQLEKSRLLSDRFSAERPKGSFSTLEIQRTEQGDSAMYLCASSARTGRPSNEQFFGPGTRLTVL.

The chain has TRBV4-2 and TRBJ2-7; TRBD1 is a possible D gene (5 bases). Deletions cut 8 bases from V and 2 bases from J, with 16 bases between. Germline CDR1 is LGHNA and CDR2 is YNFKEQ. This CDR3 region has 14 residues. The CDR3 bases are TGTGCCAGCGGCGCAGGGAAGTTCACCTACGAGCAGTACTTC. Protein product: CASGAGKFTYEQYF.

V gene TRBV12-5 combines with J gene TRBJ1-1; D is unclear. Trimming removed 3 bases at V and 4 bases at J, with 12 bases between. The length of the CDR3 is 14 residues. In germline, CDR1 is LGHNT, CDR2 FRNRAP. The CDR3 region has the DNA TGTGCTAGTGGTTTAGGAGGGTTGATCACTGAAGCTTTCTTT. This codes for CASGLGGLITEAFF. Full variable domain (missing parts from reference TRBV12-5 and TRBJ1-1): DARVTQTPRHKVTEMGQEVTMRCQPILGHNTVFWYRQTMMQGLELLAYFRNRAPLDDSGMPKDRFSAEMPDATLATLKIQPSEPRDSAVYFCASGLGGLITEAFFGQGTRLTVV.

This chain links TRBV29-1 with TRBJ2-7; no definite D call. Germline values: CDR1 SQVTM, CDR2 ANQGSEA. V lost 3 bases, J lost 7 bases, and 10 bases lay in between. The CDR3 is made up of 11 amino acids. The CDR3 reads CSVDTYGEQYF. The CDR3 nucleotides read TGCAGCGTTGACACCTACGGGGAGCAGTACTTC.

The chain uses TRBV9 and TRBJ2-5, with TRBD2 as a possible D gene (6 bases). CDR3 size: 16 residues. Germline V gene data show CDR1 as SGDLS and CDR2 as YYNGEE. V shed 4 bases and J shed 0 bases, with 16 bases lying between them. This chain's CDR3 is CASSLGSGPYQETQYF. The CDR3 DNA follows: TGTGCCAGCAGCCTCGGTAGCGGACCTTACCAAGAGACCCAGTACTTC.

Only one count was recorded for this clone. The genes are TRBV19 and TRBJ1-5; D possibly corresponds to TRBD1 (5 bases). The CDR3 is 14 residues long. CDR1 is LNHDA and CDR2 is SQIVND in the germline V gene (reference sequence). Trimming shortened V by 7 bases and J by 1 base, and 11 bases separated the two germline ends. In nucleotides, the CDR3 is TGTGCCAGTACAGGGACTACCAGCAATCAGCCCCAGCATTTT. As protein: CASTGTTSNQPQHF.